Below, 24 T cell receptor beta chains from the same sample are listed, as sequenced in a study of blood T cell repertoires in COVID-19. TCRdb's table, derived via immunoSEQ multiplex PCR, lists solely in-frame clones and lacks some. The sample lists some 210,000 clones; 81% were seen once. Sequencing input: PBMCs or T cells enriched from blood (not recorded which). These receptors all stem from a middle-aged man who had recovered from COVID-19.

The J gene is TRBJ1-3, the V gene TRBV5-1; possible D gene TRBD1, 6 bases. The CDR3 totals 16 residues. Germline loops: CDR1 SGHRS, CDR2 YFSETQ. V was shortened by 1 base and J by 2 bases, with 13 bases between the two germline ends. The CDR3 reads CASSLNGGQTGNTIYF. The CDR3 DNA sequence: TGCGCCAGCAGCTTGAACGGGGGGCAGACTGGAAACACCATATATTTT.

The J gene is TRBJ1-1, the V gene TRBV30; 11 nucleotides agree with TRBD1. Germline values: CDR1 GTSNPN, CDR2 SVGIG (reference sequence). CDR3 length equals 14 residues. V was clipped by 2 bases and J by 6 bases; unmatched bases: 5. CDR3 coding DNA: TGTGCCTGGAGTCGTGGACAGGGGGCACCTGAAGCTTTCTTT. Amino acids: CAWSRGQGAPEAFF.

J is TRBJ1-5 and V is TRBV2; 7 bases are shared with TRBD1. Germline V gene sequence: CDR1 SNHLY, CDR2 FYNNEI. J was trimmed by 0 bases and V by 3 bases; bases with no gene match: 2. The CDR3 covers 15 residues. The DNA of the CDR3 is TGTGCCAGCAGTGAGCAGGGGGATAGCAATCAGCCCCAGCATTTT. Amino acid sequence: CASSEQGDSNQPQHF. The full variable domain, with the rest looked up from reference TRBV2 and TRBJ1-5, is EPEVTQTPSHQVTQMGQEVILRCVPISNHLYFYWYRQILGQKVEFLVSFYNNEISEKSEIFDDQFSVERPDGSNFTLKIRSTKLEDSAMYFCASSEQGDSNQPQHFGDGTRLSIL.

This chain links TRBV11-2 with TRBJ2-2; no clear D gene. Deletions cut 3 bases from V and 6 bases from J, with 8 bases between. This CDR3 contains 13 residues. CDR1 and CDR2 from the germline V gene are SGHAT and FQNNGV. The CDR3 DNA sequence: TGTGCCAGCAGCTTCAGGCGAGCCGGGGAGCTGTTTTTT. Translating it yields CASSFRRAGELFF.

The rearrangement uses TRBV4-2 and TRBJ2-3, with TRBD2 matching over 10 bases. V shed 3 bases, J shed 5 bases, and the junction held 2 bases outside the gene matches. This CDR3 has 14 amino acids. CDR1 is LGHNA, CDR2 YNFKEQ, per germline. The CDR3 DNA reads TGTGCCAGCAGCCAGGGGACTAGCGAAGATACGCAGTATTTT. It is translated as CASSQGTSEDTQYF.

This chain uses TRBV7-6 with TRBJ1-5, with 7 bases identical to TRBD1. Germline V gene data show CDR1 as SGHVS and CDR2 as FNYEAQ. The CDR3 sequence is 17 residues long. V lost 5 bases and J lost 3; bases outside the gene matches: 13. The CDR3, as DNA: TGTGCCAGCAGCCCCCCAGAGGACAGGAAACTCAATCAGCCCCAGCATTTT. Its protein is CASSPPEDRKLNQPQHF.

The chain employs TRBV6-4 and TRBJ2-4; 7 bases match TRBD2. Germline CDR1 is MRHNA and CDR2 is SNTAGT. With 5 bases clipped from V and 5 bases from J, the junction kept 9 bases outside the gene matches. This CDR3 region has 15 residues. The CDR3, as DNA: TGTGCCAGCAGTCCCTCGGGGGGTGGTGAAAACATTCAGTACTTC. The encoded protein is CASSPSGGGENIQYF.

The chain couples TRBV29-1 to TRBJ2-6; 7 bases match TRBD1. Trimming cost V 7 bases and J 1 base; bases outside gene matches: 4. This CDR3 is built from 14 residues. Germline CDR1 and CDR2: SQVTM and ANQGSEA. The CDR3 protein is CSAGGVSGANVLTF. In DNA form, the CDR3 reads TGCAGCGCAGGGGGTGTGTCTGGGGCCAACGTCCTGACTTTC.

The chain uses TRBV18 and TRBJ2-2; D is possibly TRBD2 (6 bases). V lost 1 base to trimming and J lost 4 bases, with 19 bases between them. Germline V CDR1 and CDR2: KGHSH, LQKENI. The CDR3 has 18 residues. Written as DNA, the CDR3 is TGTGCCAGCTCACCACGGGAGGTCAGGGCGACCTCCACCGGGGAGCTGTTTTTT. Its translation: CASSPREVRATSTGELFF.

The chain links TRBV10-2 to TRBJ1-2, with 7 bases fitting TRBD1. Unmatched junction bases numbered 5, after V lost 4 bases and J lost 3 bases. This CDR3 region has 14 residues. CDR1 and CDR2 (germline): WSHSY, SAAADI. The CDR3 DNA sequence: TGCGCCAGCAGTGTAAGAACAGGGGACTATGGCTACACCTTC. Translated, it gives CASSVRTGDYGYTF.

The CDR3 DNA follows: TGTGCCAGCAGCCAAGGAATTGAGGTCGGGGAGCTGTTTTTT. Amino acids: CASSQGIEVGELFF. The J gene is TRBJ2-2, the V gene TRBV14; D gene unclear. CDR1 and CDR2 (germline): SGHDN, FVKESK. CDR3 length: 14 amino acids. Trimming stripped 1 base from V and 7 bases from J, with 10 bases between.

This sequence joins TRBV6-1 and TRBJ2-2; TRBD1 aligns across 7 bases. The junction had 9 bases not matched to a gene; V was cut back by 4 bases and J by 4 bases. CDR1 is MNHNS, CDR2 SASEGT, per germline. The CDR3 is 16 amino acids. For the CDR3, the DNA is TGTGCCAGCAGTGCTAGACAGGGTAGGGTCACCGGGGAGCTGTTTTTT. This sequence encodes CASSARQGRVTGELFF.

The chain combines TRBV30 with TRBJ1-2, with a possible D match to TRBD1 (6 bases). Trimming took off 2 bases at V and 8 bases at J, with 12 bases between the two ends. CDR3 length: 12 amino acids. Germline V gene sequence: CDR1 GTSNPN, CDR2 SVGIG (reference sequence). This CDR3 reads CAWSLWGPGYTF. The DNA of the CDR3 is TGTGCCTGGAGTTTATGGGGGCCCGGCTACACCTTC.

A few counts support this clone. In nucleotides, the CDR3 is TGTGCCAGTAGTATAGACGGGGGTTTCGCCTACGAGCAGTACTTC. Translation gives CASSIDGGFAYEQYF. The chain is built from TRBV19 and TRBJ2-7; tentatively, D is TRBD2 (6 bases). Trimming removed 0 bases from V and 2 bases from J, with 11 bases in between. The CDR3 covers 15 residues. CDR1 is LNHDA, CDR2 SQIVND, per germline (reference sequence). The full variable domain, its missing parts supplied by reference TRBV19 and TRBJ2-7, is DGGITQSPKYLFRKEGQNVTLSCEQNLNHDAMYWYRQDPGQGLRLIYYSQIVNDFQKGDIAEGYSVSREKKESFPLTVTSAQKNPTAFYLCASSIDGGFAYEQYFGPGTRLTVT.

The chain joins TRBV6-4 to TRBJ1-1, with D tentatively TRBD1 (6 bases). The CDR3 loop spans 14 amino acids. Germline V lookup: CDR1 MRHNA, CDR2 SNTAGT. V lost 4 bases and J lost 7, with 16 bases in between. CDR3 in amino acids: CASSVRDKSGEAFF. The CDR3 DNA sequence: TGTGCCAGCAGTGTTCGGGACAAATCAGGTGAAGCTTTCTTT.

This clone was seen more than once but under ten times. The chain uses TRBV10-3 and TRBJ1-3; 8 bases match TRBD1. Germline V gives CDR1 ENHRY, CDR2 SYGVKD. Trimming took 10 bases from V and 3 from J; bases not matched to a gene: 8. The CDR3 is made up of 14 amino acids. The chain's CDR3 is CATQTGGIGNTIYF. As DNA, the CDR3 is TGTGCCACCCAAACAGGGGGTATTGGAAACACCATATATTTT.

J is TRBJ1-2 and V is TRBV30; D is possibly TRBD1 (5 bases). The CDR3 has 15 residues. V was pared by 0 bases and J by 3 bases, with 14 bases between. Germline V gene lookup returns CDR1 GTSNPN and CDR2 SVGIG (reference sequence). The CDR3, as DNA: TGTGCCTGGAGTGTAGGGGCAGGGAACTACTATGGCTACACCTTC. It translates to CAWSVGAGNYYGYTF.

The rearrangement joins TRBV7-9 to TRBJ1-2, with 10 bases fitting TRBD1. V gave up 5 bases and J gave up 10 bases; unmatched junction bases: 7. Germline loops: CDR1 SEHNR, CDR2 FQNEAQ (reference sequence). The CDR3 runs 13 residues. The CDR3 DNA reads TGTGCCAGCAGCATCGGACAGGGGGTTGACTACACCTTC. This gives the protein CASSIGQGVDYTF.

V gene TRBV5-1 combines with J gene TRBJ2-7; 7 bases are a match to TRBD2. Germline CDR1 and CDR2: SGHRS and YFSETQ. Unmatched junction bases numbered 3, after V lost 4 bases and J lost 2 bases. The CDR3 consists of 13 residues. The CDR3 sequence is CASSRGETYEQYF. CDR3 in DNA: TGCGCCAGCAGCCGGGGGGAAACCTACGAGCAGTACTTC.

V and J are TRBV27 and TRBJ2-1; 10 bases line up with TRBD2. This CDR3 has 15 amino acids. Per germline, CDR1 MNHEY and CDR2 SMNVEV (reference sequence). The V gene end was trimmed by 4 bases and the J gene end by 10 bases; junction bases not matched to a gene: 10. The CDR3: CASSYRAGGLEEQFF. The CDR3 nucleotides are TGTGCCAGCAGTTACCGAGCGGGGGGGCTGGAAGAGCAGTTCTTC.

This clone was detected only once. The chain couples TRBV5-1 to TRBJ1-1, with a possible D match to TRBD1 (6 bases). The CDR3 is 15 residues long. CDR1 and CDR2 from the germline V gene are SGHRS and YFSETQ. The V end lost 0 bases, the J end lost 5 bases, and 14 bases lay between the germline ends. CDR3 sequence reads: CASSLASGTMTEAFF. Here the CDR3 DNA reads TGCGCCAGCAGCTTGGCCTCCGGGACAATGACTGAAGCTTTCTTT.

The rearrangement joins TRBV7-3 to TRBJ2-5; 7 bases align to TRBD2. V shed 2 bases, J shed 4 bases, and the junction held 7 bases outside the gene matches. CDR3 size: 15 residues. Germline CDR1 is SGHTA and CDR2 is FQGTGA. DNA of the CDR3: TGTGCCAGCAGCTTATCTGGCGGGAGCGGAGAGACCCAGTACTTC. It yields the protein CASSLSGGSGETQYF.

The chain joins TRBV6-6 to TRBJ2-5; D is uncertain. V was pared by 6 bases and J by 4 bases, with 15 bases between. CDR1 and CDR2 from the germline V gene are MNHNY and SVGAGI (reference sequence). The length of the CDR3 is 14 residues. The CDR3 DNA follows: TGTGCCAGCAGCCCGACTTACACTGGAGAGACCCAGTACTTC. Protein product: CASSPTYTGETQYF.

The chain uses TRBV12-5 and TRBJ2-2; 11 bases match TRBD1. Germline V gene sequence: CDR1 LGHNT, CDR2 FRNRAP. Germline trimming cut 7 bases from V and 5 bases from J; bases unmatched to any gene: 6. The CDR3 is 15 amino acids. The CDR3 is CASAPGQGVTGELFF. Here the CDR3 DNA reads TGTGCTAGTGCCCCGGGACAGGGGGTTACCGGGGAGCTGTTTTTT.